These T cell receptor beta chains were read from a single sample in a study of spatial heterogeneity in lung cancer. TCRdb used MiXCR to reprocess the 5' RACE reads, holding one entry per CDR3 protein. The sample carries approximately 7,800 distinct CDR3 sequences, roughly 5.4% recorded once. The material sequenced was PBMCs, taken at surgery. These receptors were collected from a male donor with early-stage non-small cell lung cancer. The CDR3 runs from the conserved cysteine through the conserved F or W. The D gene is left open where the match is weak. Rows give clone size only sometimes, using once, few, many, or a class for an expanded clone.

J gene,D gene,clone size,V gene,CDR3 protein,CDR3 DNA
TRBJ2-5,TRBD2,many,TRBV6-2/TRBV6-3,CASTDGLAEQETQYF,TGTGCCAGCACCGATGGACTAGCGGAACAAGAGACCCAGTACTTC
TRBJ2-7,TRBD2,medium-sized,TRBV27,CASSPLTSGPYEQYF,TGTGCCAGCAGTCCCCTGACTAGCGGTCCCTACGAGCAGTACTTC
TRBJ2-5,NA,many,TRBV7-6,CASSLGPQGSGTQETQYF,TGTGCCAGCAGCTTAGGACCCCAGGGGAGCGGGACTCAAGAGACCCAGTACTTC
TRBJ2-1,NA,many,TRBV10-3,CAISALAVSSYNEQFF,TGTGCCATCAGTGCGTTAGCGGTGAGCTCCTACAATGAGCAGTTCTTC
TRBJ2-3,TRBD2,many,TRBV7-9,CASSPQRTSGTEDTQYF,TGTGCCAGCAGCCCTCAAAGGACTAGCGGGACTGAAGATACGCAGTATTTT
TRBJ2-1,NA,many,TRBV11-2,CASTPGGSHNEQFF,TGTGCCAGCACCCCGGGGGGCTCCCACAATGAGCAGTTCTTC
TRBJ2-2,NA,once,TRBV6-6,CASSYSGGKNTGELFF,TGTGCCAGCAGTTACTCTGGGGGGAAGAACACCGGGGAGCTGTTTTTT
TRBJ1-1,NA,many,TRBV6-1,CASSEIVGPLTNTEAFF,TGTGCCAGCAGTGAAATCGTTGGACCTCTAACAAACACTGAAGCTTTCTTT
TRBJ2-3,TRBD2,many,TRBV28,CASTLSGIRDTQYF,TGTGCCAGCACCCTTAGCGGGATCAGAGATACGCAGTATTTT
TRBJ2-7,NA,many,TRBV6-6,CASSQRIVGGWPYEQYF,TGTGCCAGCAGCCAACGGATTGTGGGGGGTTGGCCCTACGAGCAGTACTTC
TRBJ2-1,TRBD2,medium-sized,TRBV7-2,CASSLASPGLAGDSSYNEQFF,TGTGCCAGCAGCTTAGCAAGTCCGGGACTAGCGGGAGATAGCTCCTACAATGAGCAGTTCTTC
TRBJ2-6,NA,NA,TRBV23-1,CASSQSRAQGEFSGANVLTF,TGCGCCAGCAGTCAATCGAGGGCACAGGGCGAATTCTCTGGGGCCAACGTCCTGACTTTC
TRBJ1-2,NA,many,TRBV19,CASTTDEGSYGYTF,TGTGCCAGTACTACAGACGAAGGTTCCTATGGCTACACCTTC
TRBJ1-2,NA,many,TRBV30,CAWRDRAPLRFYTF,TGTGCCTGGAGAGATCGGGCCCCTCTTCGGTTCTACACCTTC
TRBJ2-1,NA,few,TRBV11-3,CASSRNLGSYNEQFF,TGTGCCAGCAGCCGGAACTTAGGGTCCTACAATGAGCAGTTCTTC
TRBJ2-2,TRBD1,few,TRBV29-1,CSVEHGRGPTGELFF,TGCAGCGTTGAGCACGGCAGGGGGCCCACCGGGGAGCTGTTTTTT
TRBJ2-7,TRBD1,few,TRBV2,CASSGGTVRGEQYF,TGTGCCAGCAGTGGGGGGACAGTGAGGGGCGAGCAGTACTTC
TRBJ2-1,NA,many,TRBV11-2,CASIPGGTVGNNEQFF,TGTGCCAGCATCCCCGGCGGGACAGTTGGAAACAATGAGCAGTTCTTC
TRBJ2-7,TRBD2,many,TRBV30,CAWSVSSGVVEQYF,TGTGCCTGGAGTGTATCCAGCGGGGTGGTCGAGCAGTACTTC
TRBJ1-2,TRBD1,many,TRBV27,CASSVGTGGYGYTF,TGTGCCAGCAGTGTTGGGACAGGGGGCTATGGCTACACCTTC
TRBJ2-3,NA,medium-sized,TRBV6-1,CASSAPPQYF,TGTGCCAGCAGTGCCCCCCCGCAGTATTTT
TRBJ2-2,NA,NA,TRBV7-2,CASSFDPNTGELFF,TGTGCCAGCAGCTTCGATCCGAACACCGGGGAGCTGTTTTTT
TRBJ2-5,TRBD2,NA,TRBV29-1,CSFAGLAGMETQYF,TGCAGCTTCGCGGGACTAGCGGGAATGGAGACCCAGTACTTC
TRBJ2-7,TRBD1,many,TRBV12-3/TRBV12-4,CASSLNRGLEQYF,TGTGCCAGCAGTTTGAACAGGGGCCTGGAGCAGTACTTC
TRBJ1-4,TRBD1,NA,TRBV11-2,CASSGLRGRREKLFF,TGTGCCAGCAGCGGACTCAGGGGGCGGCGGGAAAAACTGTTTTTT
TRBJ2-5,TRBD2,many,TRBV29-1,CSVSPLAGVSGETQYF,TGCAGCGTGAGCCCTCTAGCGGGAGTGAGTGGAGAGACCCAGTACTTC
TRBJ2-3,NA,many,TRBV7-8,CASSLARGFSTDTQYF,TGTGCCAGCAGCTTAGCGCGAGGATTTAGCACAGATACGCAGTATTTT
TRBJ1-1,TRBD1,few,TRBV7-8,CASSSEDRSLNTEAFF,TGTGCCAGCAGCTCCGAGGACAGGAGTCTGAACACTGAAGCTTTCTTT
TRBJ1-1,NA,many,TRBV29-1,CSVQGGYEAFF,TGCAGCGTCCAAGGGGGATATGAAGCTTTCTTT
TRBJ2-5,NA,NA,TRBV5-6,CASSRLAEAETQYF,TGTGCCAGCAGCCGGCTAGCTGAGGCGGAGACCCAGTACTTC
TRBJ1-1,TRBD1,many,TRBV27,CASSRQGAYTEAFF,TGTGCCAGCAGTCGACAGGGGGCTTACACTGAAGCTTTCTTT
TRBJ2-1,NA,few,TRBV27,CASSFGKKGTQFF,TGTGCCAGCAGTTTTGGAAAGAAAGGAACGCAGTTCTTC
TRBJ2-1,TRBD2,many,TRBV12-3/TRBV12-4,CASSDLAGDQEQFF,TGTGCCAGCAGTGACCTAGCGGGAGACCAAGAGCAGTTCTTC
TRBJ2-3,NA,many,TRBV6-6,CASSQQGQNTDTQYF,TGTGCCAGCAGTCAACAGGGTCAGAACACAGATACGCAGTATTTT
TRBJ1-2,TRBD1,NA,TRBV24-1,CATSPRGGDYGYTF,TGTGCCACCAGTCCAAGAGGGGGCGACTATGGCTACACCTTC
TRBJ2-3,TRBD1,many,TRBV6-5,CASSWGQASDTQYF,TGTGCCAGCAGTTGGGGACAGGCATCAGATACGCAGTATTTT
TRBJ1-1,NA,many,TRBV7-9,CASSLRVEAFF,TGTGCCAGCAGCCTGCGGGTTGAAGCTTTCTTT
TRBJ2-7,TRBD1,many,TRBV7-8,CASSLSRTGAYEQYF,TGTGCCAGCAGCTTAAGCCGGACAGGGGCCTACGAGCAGTACTTC